One and the same sample provided the 19 T cell receptor beta chains below, sequenced in a study of ipilimumab plus nivolumab after autologous stem cell transplantation. The repertoire was sequenced with immunoSEQ multiplex PCR; TCRdb's copy has only in-frame clones and lacks some. This table holds tens of thousands of clones, more than 80% found once. Sequencing used PBMCs, obtained in a trial of ipilimumab plus nivolumab as post-transplant consolidation. These TCRs come from a male donor with diffuse large B-cell lymphoma.

The CDR3 region is CASSSPGADKQYF. DNA for the CDR3: TGTGCCAGCAGTTCCCCGGGGGCCGACAAGCAGTACTTC. This chain links TRBV6-5 with TRBJ2-7; D assignment may be TRBD1 or TRBD2 (6 bases each). V shed 4 bases and J shed 8 bases, with 15 bases lying between them. Per the germline V gene, CDR1 is MNHEY and CDR2 is SVGAGI. The CDR3 covers 13 residues.

The chain links TRBV6-1 to TRBJ2-7; the D gene could be TRBD1 or TRBD2 (5 bases each). This CDR3 spans 16 amino acids. The V gene's germline CDR1 is MNHNS and CDR2 SASEGT. The V gene lost 4 bases and the J gene lost 0 bases, with 16 bases spanning the gap. CDR3 residues: CASSASGTVSSYEQYF. CDR3 DNA sequence: TGTGCCAGCAGTGCTTCCGGGACGGTAAGCTCCTACGAGCAGTACTTC.

This clone has only a few counts. This rearrangement joins TRBV12-2 to TRBJ2-7; the table's D call, TRBD1, was not checked against the DNA. TRBV12-2 is a pseudogene. The CDR3 is made up of 16 amino acids. The CDR3 nucleotides are TGTGCAAGTCGCTCCCTCCTCGGGACAGGCTCCTACGAGCAGTACTTC. Its protein product is CASRSLLGTGSYEQYF.

This clone was observed many times. The chain employs TRBV7-9 and TRBJ2-7, with 7 bases fitting TRBD1. V lost 5 bases, J lost 2 bases, and 12 bases stayed unmatched. The V gene's germline CDR1 is SEHNR and CDR2 FQNEAQ (reference sequence). This CDR3 is built from 16 residues. The CDR3 loop reads CASSPIDRQGPYEQYF. CDR3 nucleotide sequence: TGTGCCAGCAGCCCGATCGATCGACAGGGCCCCTACGAGCAGTACTTC. Combining the CDR3 with reference TRBV7-9 and TRBJ2-7 gives the whole variable domain DTGVSQNPRHKITKRGQNVTFRCDPISEHNRLYWYRQTLGQGPEFLTYFQNEAQLEKSRLLSDRFSAERPKGSFSTLEIQRTEQGDSAMYLCASSPIDRQGPYEQYFGPGTRLTVT.

This chain uses TRBV5-1 with TRBJ1-2, with D possibly being TRBD1 (5 bases). This CDR3 contains 15 residues. Germline lookup yields CDR1 SGHRS and CDR2 YFSETQ. V lost 6 bases, J lost 7 bases, and 22 bases lay in between. DNA for the CDR3: TGCGCCAGCACCTCGAGCTGGGGGGGAGATGGTGGCTACACCTTC. The encoded protein is CASTSSWGGDGGYTF.

This chain links TRBV15 with TRBJ2-2; 9 bases are shared with TRBD1. The germline V gene has CDR1 LNHNV and CDR2 YYDKDF (reference sequence). This CDR3 comprises 17 residues. Trimming removed 0 bases from V and 5 bases from J; junction bases left unmatched: 7. CDR3 DNA: TGTGCCACCAGCAGAGATTTTCGAGACAGGGGGACCGGGGAGCTGTTTTTT. This sequence encodes CATSRDFRDRGTGELFF.

This sequence joins TRBV5-4 and TRBJ2-2; the D is unclear. V was pared by 0 bases and J by 6 bases, with 6 bases between. Germline V CDR1 and CDR2: SGHNT, YYREEE (reference sequence). The CDR3 spans 13 residues. The CDR3 DNA sequence: TGTGCCAGCAGCTTGGATAGGGCCGGGGAGCTGTTTTTT. Encoded protein: CASSLDRAGELFF.

The chain combines TRBV9 with TRBJ2-2; 10 nucleotides agree with TRBD2. This CDR3 is built from 18 residues. After removal of 3 bases from V and 0 bases from J, the junction contained 8 bases not matched to a gene. CDR1 is SGDLS, CDR2 YYNGEE, per germline. The chain's CDR3 is CASSGSGGATTNTGELFF. CDR3 bases: TGTGCCAGCAGCGGAAGCGGGGGGGCAACCACGAACACCGGGGAGCTGTTTTTT.

The chain joins TRBV15 to TRBJ1-2, with TRBD1 matching over 9 bases. V dropped 4 bases and J dropped 2; count of bases not matched to a gene: 11. This CDR3 has 17 residues. Germline CDR1 and CDR2: LNHNV and YYDKDF (reference sequence). The DNA for the CDR3 is TGTGCCACCAGCACGGGAGGACAGGGGTTAGGGAACTATGGCTACACCTTC. Translating gives CATSTGGQGLGNYGYTF.

V is TRBV29-1 and J is TRBJ2-3; 9 nucleotides line up with TRBD2. Unmatched junction bases numbered 4, after V lost 0 bases and J lost 0 bases. Germline V lookup: CDR1 SQVTM, CDR2 ANQGSEA. CDR3 length: 16 amino acids. The chain's CDR3 is CSVEDVAGESTDTQYF. CDR3 in DNA: TGCAGCGTTGAAGATGTAGCGGGGGAGAGCACAGATACGCAGTATTTT.

This clone was observed a single time. The rearrangement links TRBV19 to TRBJ1-2; D not certain. Germline assignment: CDR1 LNHDA and CDR2 SQIVND (reference sequence). The CDR3 contains 12 residues. Deletions cut 8 bases from V and 0 bases from J, with 7 bases between. The CDR3 here is CASSPANYGYTF. The CDR3 nucleotides read TGTGCCAGTTCCCCGGCTAACTATGGCTACACCTTC. The full variable domain, its missing parts supplied by reference TRBV19 and TRBJ1-2, is DGGITQSPKYLFRKEGQNVTLSCEQNLNHDAMYWYRQDPGQGLRLIYYSQIVNDFQKGDIAEGYSVSREKKESFPLTVTSAQKNPTAFYLCASSPANYGYTFGSGTRLTVV.

The chain has TRBV6-5 and TRBJ2-3, with D perhaps TRBD1 (6 bases). V lost 5 bases and J 6 bases, leaving 18 bases between the germline ends. From germline, CDR1 is MNHEY and CDR2 SVGAGI. The length of the CDR3 is 15 residues. DNA of the CDR3: TGTGCCAGCAGTCCCCCGAGGGGGACCCCGGATACGCAGTATTTT. Amino acid sequence: CASSPPRGTPDTQYF.

This chain joins TRBV18 and TRBJ1-6; 7 nucleotides line up with TRBD1. Germline assignment: CDR1 KGHSH and CDR2 LQKENI. The V and J ends lost 3 bases and 8 bases, in that order; junction bases with no gene match: 7. This CDR3 has 15 amino acids. The CDR3 sequence: CASSPRDRVYSPLHF. CDR3 bases: TGTGCCAGCTCACCCCGAGACAGGGTGTATTCACCCCTCCACTTT.

The V and J genes are TRBV11-2 and TRBJ2-2; TRBD1 aligns across 8 bases. The germline V gene has CDR1 SGHAT and CDR2 FQNNGV. Trimming removed 6 bases from V and 4 bases from J; junction bases left unmatched: 10. This CDR3 has 16 amino acids. CDR3 region: CASRGQGRGRTGELFF. CDR3 coding DNA: TGTGCCAGCAGAGGACAGGGCCGAGGTCGCACCGGGGAGCTGTTTTTT.

The rearrangement joins TRBV7-5 to TRBJ1-5; the table names TRBD1, a call not compared with the DNA. TRBV7-5 is described as a pseudogene. There are 16 residues in the CDR3. CDR3 loop: CARSLLVTGDNQPQHF. The CDR3 coding sequence is TGTGCCAGAAGCTTATTGGTGACAGGGGACAATCAGCCCCAGCATTTT.

The chain recombines TRBV5-6 with TRBJ2-1, with a tentative D call TRBD1 (6 bases). Germline lookup yields CDR1 SGHDT and CDR2 YYEEEE. The germline V and J ends were trimmed by 5 bases and 8 bases, with 20 bases remaining between them. The CDR3 contains 15 residues. The CDR3 region has the DNA TGTGCCAGCAGGCTGACGGTCAGGGGTAGGGATGAGCAGTTCTTC. This translates into CASRLTVRGRDEQFF.

The chain has TRBV7-2 and TRBJ1-6; maybe TRBD1 (5 bases). Deletions cut 7 bases from V and 7 bases from J, with 17 bases between. Germline V gene lookup returns CDR1 SGHTA and CDR2 FQGNSA. The CDR3 runs 15 residues. The CDR3 sequence: CASTPDRGRNSPLHF. The CDR3 DNA reads as TGTGCCAGCACCCCGGATAGGGGTCGAAATTCACCCCTCCACTTT.

The chain joins TRBV6-1 to TRBJ1-5; D is unresolved. Trimming left V 7 bases short and J 1 base short, with 5 bases between. Per germline, CDR1 MNHNS and CDR2 SASEGT. This CDR3 is 12 amino acids long. The CDR3 sequence is CASKRSNQPQHF. The CDR3 DNA reads as TGTGCCAGCAAACGGAGCAATCAGCCCCAGCATTTT.

This clone was recorded at least ten times. The CDR3 loop is CAISEYLGAEAFF. The CDR3 nucleotides read TGTGCCATCAGTGAGTATTTGGGCGCTGAAGCTTTCTTT. The chain joins TRBV10-3 to TRBJ1-1; unclear D gene. Per the germline V gene, CDR1 is ENHRY and CDR2 is SYGVKD. Deletions cut 1 base from V and 6 bases from J, with 9 bases between. CDR3 length: 13 amino acids.